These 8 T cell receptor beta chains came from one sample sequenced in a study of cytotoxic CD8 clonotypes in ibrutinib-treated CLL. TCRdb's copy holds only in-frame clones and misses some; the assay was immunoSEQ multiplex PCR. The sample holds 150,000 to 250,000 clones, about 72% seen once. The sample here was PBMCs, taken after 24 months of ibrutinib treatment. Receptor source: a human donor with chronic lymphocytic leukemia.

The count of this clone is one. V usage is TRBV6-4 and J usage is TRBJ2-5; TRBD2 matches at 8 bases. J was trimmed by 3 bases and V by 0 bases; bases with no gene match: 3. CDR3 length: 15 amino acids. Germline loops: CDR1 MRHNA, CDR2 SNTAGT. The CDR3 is CASSDSPGGKETQYF. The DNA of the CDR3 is TGTGCCAGCAGTGACTCCCCGGGAGGGAAAGAGACCCAGTACTTC.

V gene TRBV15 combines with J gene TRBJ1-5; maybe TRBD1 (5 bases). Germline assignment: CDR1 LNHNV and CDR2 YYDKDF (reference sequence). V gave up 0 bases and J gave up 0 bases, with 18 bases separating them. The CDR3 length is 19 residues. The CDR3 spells CATSRDPNDRRLSNQPQHF. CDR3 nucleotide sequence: TGTGCCACCAGCAGAGACCCCAACGACAGAAGGCTTAGCAATCAGCCCCAGCATTTT. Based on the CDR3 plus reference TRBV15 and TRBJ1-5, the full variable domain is DAMVIQNPRYQVTQFGKPVTLSCSQTLNHNVMYWYQQKSSQAPKLLFHYYDKDFNNEADTPDNFQSRRPNTSFCFLDIRSPGLGDTAMYLCATSRDPNDRRLSNQPQHFGDGTRLSIL.

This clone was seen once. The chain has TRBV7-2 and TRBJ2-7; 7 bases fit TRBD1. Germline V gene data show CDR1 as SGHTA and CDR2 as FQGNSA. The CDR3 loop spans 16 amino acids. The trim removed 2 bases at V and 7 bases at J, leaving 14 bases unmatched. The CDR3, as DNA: TGTGCCAGCAGCTTACAGGGGCTGGGACAGACTAAAGAGCAGTACTTC. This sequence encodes CASSLQGLGQTKEQYF.

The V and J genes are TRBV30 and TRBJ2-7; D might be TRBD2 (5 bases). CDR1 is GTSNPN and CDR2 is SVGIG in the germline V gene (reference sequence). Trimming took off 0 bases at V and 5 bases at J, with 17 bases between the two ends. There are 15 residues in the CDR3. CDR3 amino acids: CAWSVRGPGIHEQYF. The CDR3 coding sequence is TGTGCCTGGAGTGTACGGGGTCCGGGAATCCACGAGCAGTACTTC.

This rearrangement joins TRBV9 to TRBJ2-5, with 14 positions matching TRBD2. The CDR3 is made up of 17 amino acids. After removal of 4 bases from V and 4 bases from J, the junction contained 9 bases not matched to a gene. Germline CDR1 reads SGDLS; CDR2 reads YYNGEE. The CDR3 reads CASSSRGTSGRGETQYF. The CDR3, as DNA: TGTGCCAGCAGCTCCCGAGGGACTAGCGGGAGAGGAGAGACCCAGTACTTC.

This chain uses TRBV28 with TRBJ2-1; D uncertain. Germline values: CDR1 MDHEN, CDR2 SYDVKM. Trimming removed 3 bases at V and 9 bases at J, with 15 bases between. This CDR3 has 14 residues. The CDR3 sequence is CASSFLPSEREQFF. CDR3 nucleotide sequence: TGTGCCAGCAGTTTCTTGCCTTCGGAGCGTGAGCAGTTCTTC.

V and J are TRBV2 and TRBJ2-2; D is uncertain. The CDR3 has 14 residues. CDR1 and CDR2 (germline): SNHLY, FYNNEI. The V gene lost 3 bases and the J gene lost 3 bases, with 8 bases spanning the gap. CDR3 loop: CASSEPEYTGELFF. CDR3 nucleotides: TGTGCCAGCAGTGAGCCTGAGTACACCGGGGAGCTGTTTTTT. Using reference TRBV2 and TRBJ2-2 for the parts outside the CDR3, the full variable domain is EPEVTQTPSHQVTQMGQEVILRCVPISNHLYFYWYRQILGQKVEFLVSFYNNEISEKSEIFDDQFSVERPDGSNFTLKIRSTKLEDSAMYFCASSEPEYTGELFFGEGSRLTVL.

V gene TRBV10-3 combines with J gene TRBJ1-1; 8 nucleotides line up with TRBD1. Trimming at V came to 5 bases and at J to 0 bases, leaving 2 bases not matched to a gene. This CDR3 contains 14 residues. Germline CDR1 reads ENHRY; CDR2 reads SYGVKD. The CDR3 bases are TGTGCCATCAGTCAGGGGGCTTTGAACACTGAAGCTTTCTTT. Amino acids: CAISQGALNTEAFF.